This T cell receptor (beta chain) is drawn from a study of T cell responses to AZD1222 COVID-19 vaccine. Findings of the study overall: Spike-specific TCR breadth and depth went up after people got two AZD1222 doses.

The assay was immunoSEQ multiplex PCR, and TCRdb's table has in-frame clones only and misses some. The table has about 140,000 clones, approximately 90% seen once; the top ten hold approximately 3%. CDR1 ENHRY and CDR2 SYGVKD come from the germline V gene. Germline trimming cut 0 bases from V and 6 bases from J; bases unmatched to any gene: 5. The CDR3 is 15 residues long. Comment on this clone: Antigen specificity is unknown.

The chain employs TRBV10-3 and TRBJ1-5; TRBD1 matches 7 bases. Specimen: peripheral blood, collected 28 days after the second AZD1222 dose. This receptor was identified in an adult who received the AZD1222 COVID-19 vaccine. The CDR3 nucleotides are TGTGCCATCAGTGAGTCACAGGGGCTAATTCAGCCCCAGCATTTT. Translated, it gives CAISESQGLIQPQHF.